These T cell receptor beta chains were read from a single sample in a study of molecular identifiers for immune sequencing clone quantification. TCRdb processed the PCR reads anew with MiXCR; each CDR3 protein has one entry. This table has some 320,000 distinct CDR3 sequences, roughly a quarter appearing once. Sequenced material: naive CD8+ T cells from blood, with Jurkat cell RNA spiked in. These receptors all stem from a human donor in good health. Some libraries in this study had Jurkat cell RNA spiked in. Both conserved end residues are part of each CDR3. The order of the fields is J gene, D gene, V gene, clone size, CDR3 protein, CDR3 DNA. D genes are given only for firm matches. A row's size may be missing; if present it is once, few, many or a size class.

J gene: TRBJ1-1
D gene: -
V gene: TRBV4-1
clone size: many
CDR3 protein: CASSQERRGGTEAFF
CDR3 DNA: TGCGCCAGCAGCCAAGAAAGGAGGGGGGGGACTGAAGCTTTCTTT

J gene: TRBJ1-1
D gene: TRBD1
V gene: TRBV10-2
clone size: few
CDR3 protein: CASTLDRTTEAFF
CDR3 DNA: TGCGCCAGCACCTTGGACAGGACGACTGAAGCTTTCTTT

J gene: TRBJ2-7
D gene: -
V gene: TRBV15
clone size: few
CDR3 protein: CATSPRGGGLFSYEQYF
CDR3 DNA: TGTGCCACCAGCCCTCGAGGGGGGGGCCTATTCTCCTACGAGCAGTACTTC

J gene: TRBJ2-3
D gene: -
V gene: TRBV5-1
clone size: many
CDR3 protein: CASNHAPGRSSTDTQYF
CDR3 DNA: TGCGCCAGCAACCACGCTCCGGGAAGGTCCTCCACAGATACGCAGTATTTT

J gene: TRBJ1-5
D gene: -
V gene: TRBV9
clone size: few
CDR3 protein: CASSAHLDDQPQHF
CDR3 DNA: TGTGCCAGCAGCGCCCATCTAGACGATCAGCCCCAGCATTTT

J gene: TRBJ2-1
D gene: -
V gene: TRBV21-1
clone size: few
CDR3 protein: CASSGTSGRSSYNEQFF
CDR3 DNA: TGTGCCAGCAGCGGGACTAGCGGGCGGAGCTCCTACAATGAGCAGTTCTTC

J gene: TRBJ1-1
D gene: -
V gene: TRBV7-9
clone size: many
CDR3 protein: CASSFMSGNTEAFF
CDR3 DNA: TGTGCCAGCAGCTTCATGTCGGGGAACACTGAAGCTTTCTTT

J gene: TRBJ1-4
D gene: TRBD1
V gene: TRBV28
clone size: many
CDR3 protein: CASSMYQGATNEKLFF
CDR3 DNA: TGTGCCAGCAGTATGTACCAGGGGGCGACTAATGAAAAACTGTTTTTT

J gene: TRBJ2-7
D gene: -
V gene: TRBV5-1
clone size: -
CDR3 protein: CASSSTTGINEQYF
CDR3 DNA: TGCGCCAGCAGCTCGACTACAGGGATCAACGAGCAGTACTTC

J gene: TRBJ2-7
D gene: TRBD2
V gene: TRBV27
clone size: few
CDR3 protein: CASSPLGEGRVEQYF
CDR3 DNA: TGTGCCAGCAGTCCGTTAGGGGAGGGTCGGGTCGAGCAGTACTTC

J gene: TRBJ2-3
D gene: -
V gene: TRBV13
clone size: many
CDR3 protein: CASSLRSASTDTQYF
CDR3 DNA: TGTGCCAGCAGCTTAAGAAGTGCTAGCACAGATACGCAGTATTTT

J gene: TRBJ2-2
D gene: TRBD2
V gene: TRBV7-3
clone size: many
CDR3 protein: CASSPTSGINPGELFF
CDR3 DNA: TGTGCCAGCAGCCCTACTAGCGGGATTAACCCCGGGGAGCTGTTTTTT

J gene: TRBJ2-7
D gene: -
V gene: TRBV27
clone size: few
CDR3 protein: CASSPPGHEQYF
CDR3 DNA: TGTGCCAGCAGCCCTCCTGGCCACGAGCAGTACTTC

J gene: TRBJ2-1
D gene: -
V gene: TRBV19
clone size: many
CDR3 protein: CASRDSPSYNEQFF
CDR3 DNA: TGTGCCAGTCGCGACAGCCCTTCCTACAATGAGCAGTTCTTC

J gene: TRBJ2-7
D gene: TRBD2
V gene: TRBV6-2/TRBV6-3
clone size: -
CDR3 protein: CAASIRLSGRAAEQYF
CDR3 DNA: TGTGCCGCCAGCATCCGGTTAAGCGGGAGGGCTGCCGAGCAGTACTTC

J gene: TRBJ2-7
D gene: TRBD1
V gene: TRBV20-1
clone size: -
CDR3 protein: CSAAPGDRGPYEQYF
CDR3 DNA: TGCAGTGCTGCTCCTGGGGACAGGGGGCCATACGAGCAGTACTTC

J gene: TRBJ2-1
D gene: TRBD1
V gene: TRBV7-9
clone size: -
CDR3 protein: CASSSPGQGYNEQFF
CDR3 DNA: TGTGCCAGCAGCTCACCGGGACAGGGGTACAATGAGCAGTTCTTC

J gene: TRBJ2-5
D gene: -
V gene: TRBV2
clone size: -
CDR3 protein: CASARWGQETQYF
CDR3 DNA: TGTGCCAGCGCCCGGTGGGGGCAAGAGACCCAGTACTTC

J gene: TRBJ2-7
D gene: TRBD1
V gene: TRBV12-5
clone size: few
CDR3 protein: CASGPQDRPPYEQYF
CDR3 DNA: TGTGCTAGTGGTCCCCAGGACAGGCCACCCTACGAGCAGTACTTC

J gene: TRBJ2-1
D gene: -
V gene: TRBV12-3/TRBV12-4
clone size: -
CDR3 protein: CATHRGGGDNEQFF
CDR3 DNA: TGTGCCACTCACCGTGGGGGCGGGGACAATGAGCAGTTCTTC

J gene: TRBJ1-5
D gene: TRBD1
V gene: TRBV4-1
clone size: few
CDR3 protein: CASSQEDRGWQPQHF
CDR3 DNA: TGCGCCAGCAGCCAAGAAGACAGGGGGTGGCAGCCCCAGCATTTT

J gene: TRBJ1-5
D gene: TRBD1
V gene: TRBV7-9
clone size: -
CDR3 protein: CASSPTGTGNQPQHF
CDR3 DNA: TGTGCCAGCAGCCCCACCGGGACAGGGAATCAGCCCCAGCATTTT

J gene: TRBJ2-7
D gene: -
V gene: TRBV18
clone size: -
CDR3 protein: CASSRAAEQYF
CDR3 DNA: TGTGCCAGCTCACGAGCCGCCGAGCAGTACTTC

J gene: TRBJ2-5
D gene: -
V gene: TRBV29-1
clone size: many
CDR3 protein: CSVEIGGQLKETQYF
CDR3 DNA: TGCAGCGTTGAGATCGGGGGACAGTTAAAGGAGACCCAGTACTTC

J gene: TRBJ2-5
D gene: -
V gene: TRBV29-1
clone size: many
CDR3 protein: CSVDGPRQETQYF
CDR3 DNA: TGCAGCGTTGACGGCCCCCGGCAGGAGACCCAGTACTTC

J gene: TRBJ2-7
D gene: -
V gene: TRBV4-3
clone size: many
CDR3 protein: CASSQAWGSRYEQYF
CDR3 DNA: TGCGCCAGCAGCCAAGCGTGGGGGAGTCGCTACGAGCAGTACTTC

J gene: TRBJ2-5
D gene: TRBD1
V gene: TRBV2
clone size: -
CDR3 protein: CASNERDTTGPRETQCF
CDR3 DNA: TGTGCCAGCAACGAAAGGGATACGACAGGGCCCCGAGAGACCCAGTGCTTC

J gene: TRBJ1-1
D gene: TRBD1
V gene: TRBV3-1
clone size: few
CDR3 protein: CASSQGQGWTEAFF
CDR3 DNA: TGTGCCAGCAGCCAAGGACAGGGGTGGACTGAAGCTTTCTTT

J gene: TRBJ2-1
D gene: TRBD2
V gene: TRBV7-2
clone size: many
CDR3 protein: CASSLGVAGGFLSYNEQFF
CDR3 DNA: TGTGCCAGCAGCTTAGGGGTAGCGGGGGGGTTCCTCTCCTACAATGAGCAGTTCTTC

J gene: TRBJ2-7
D gene: -
V gene: TRBV28
clone size: few
CDR3 protein: CASSWFSRFASYEQYF
CDR3 DNA: TGTGCCAGCAGTTGGTTCAGCAGGTTCGCCTCCTACGAGCAGTACTTC

J gene: TRBJ1-3
D gene: -
V gene: TRBV27
clone size: few
CDR3 protein: CASSPGGGNTIYF
CDR3 DNA: TGTGCCAGCAGTCCGGGGGGAGGAAACACCATATATTTT

J gene: TRBJ2-7
D gene: -
V gene: TRBV4-2
clone size: many
CDR3 protein: CASSTGTSTYEQYF
CDR3 DNA: TGTGCCAGCAGCACCGGGACGTCAACCTACGAGCAGTACTTC

J gene: TRBJ2-7
D gene: TRBD1
V gene: TRBV27
clone size: -
CDR3 protein: CASSIQGARYYYEQYF
CDR3 DNA: TGTGCCAGCAGCATACAGGGGGCGAGGTACTACTACGAGCAGTACTTC

J gene: TRBJ2-3
D gene: -
V gene: TRBV4-1
clone size: many
CDR3 protein: CASSQEARMQYF
CDR3 DNA: TGCGCCAGCAGCCAAGAGGCCAGGATGCAGTATTTT

J gene: TRBJ2-7
D gene: TRBD2
V gene: TRBV30
clone size: -
CDR3 protein: CAWSVGGVYEQYF
CDR3 DNA: TGTGCCTGGAGTGTCGGGGGGGTTTACGAGCAGTACTTC

J gene: TRBJ2-7
D gene: -
V gene: TRBV6-2/TRBV6-3
clone size: -
CDR3 protein: CAPSATTPYEQYF
CDR3 DNA: TGTGCCCCCAGTGCGACTACCCCTTACGAGCAGTACTTC

J gene: TRBJ2-7
D gene: -
V gene: TRBV7-8
clone size: many
CDR3 protein: CASSFRPGILEQYF
CDR3 DNA: TGTGCCAGCAGCTTCCGGCCTGGGATACTCGAGCAGTACTTC

J gene: TRBJ2-5
D gene: -
V gene: TRBV19
clone size: few
CDR3 protein: CASSVDGRPQETQYF
CDR3 DNA: TGTGCCAGTAGTGTCGACGGGCGGCCCCAAGAGACCCAGTACTTC

J gene: TRBJ2-5
D gene: TRBD1
V gene: TRBV7-6
clone size: -
CDR3 protein: CASSRAGQDLLKYF
CDR3 DNA: TGTGCCAGCAGCCGTGCGGGACAGGACCTTCTGAAGTACTTC

J gene: TRBJ1-5
D gene: TRBD1
V gene: TRBV12-3/TRBV12-4
clone size: many
CDR3 protein: CASSWTGGGQPQHF
CDR3 DNA: TGTGCCAGCAGTTGGACAGGGGGAGGTCAGCCCCAGCATTTT

J gene: TRBJ2-3
D gene: -
V gene: TRBV28
clone size: many
CDR3 protein: CASSLITTGADTQYF
CDR3 DNA: TGTGCCAGCAGTTTAATTACTACGGGGGCAGATACGCAGTATTTT

J gene: TRBJ2-3
D gene: -
V gene: TRBV12-3/TRBV12-4
clone size: many
CDR3 protein: CASSLPGTDTQYF
CDR3 DNA: TGTGCCAGCAGTTTACCGGGCACAGATACGCAGTATTTT

J gene: TRBJ2-1
D gene: TRBD2
V gene: TRBV6-5
clone size: few
CDR3 protein: CASSLAGPYNEQFF
CDR3 DNA: TGTGCCAGCAGTCTAGCGGGACCGTACAATGAGCAGTTCTTC

J gene: TRBJ2-5
D gene: TRBD2
V gene: TRBV7-9
clone size: -
CDR3 protein: CARSLPYGLAAPQYF
CDR3 DNA: TGTGCCCGCAGCTTACCTTACGGACTAGCGGCGCCCCAGTACTTC

J gene: TRBJ2-7
D gene: -
V gene: TRBV30
clone size: few
CDR3 protein: CAWTGGYEQYF
CDR3 DNA: TGTGCCTGGACTGGGGGCTACGAGCAGTACTTC